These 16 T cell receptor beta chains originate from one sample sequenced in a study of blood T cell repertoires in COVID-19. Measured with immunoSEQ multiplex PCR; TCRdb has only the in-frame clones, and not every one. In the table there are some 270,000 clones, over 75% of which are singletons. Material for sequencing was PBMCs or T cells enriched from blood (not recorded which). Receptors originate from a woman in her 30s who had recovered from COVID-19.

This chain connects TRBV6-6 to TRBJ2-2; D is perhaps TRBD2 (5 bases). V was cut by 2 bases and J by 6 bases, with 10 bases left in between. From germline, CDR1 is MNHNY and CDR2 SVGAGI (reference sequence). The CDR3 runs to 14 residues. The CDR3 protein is CASSYIGEAGELFF. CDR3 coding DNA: TGTGCCAGCAGTTACATCGGGGAAGCCGGGGAGCTGTTTTTT.

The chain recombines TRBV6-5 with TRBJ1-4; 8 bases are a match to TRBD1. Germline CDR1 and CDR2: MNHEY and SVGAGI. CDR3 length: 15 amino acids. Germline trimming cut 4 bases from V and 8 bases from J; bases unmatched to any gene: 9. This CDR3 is CASSSAGTGREKLFF. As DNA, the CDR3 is TGTGCCAGCAGTTCCGCGGGGACAGGACGAGAAAAACTGTTTTTT.

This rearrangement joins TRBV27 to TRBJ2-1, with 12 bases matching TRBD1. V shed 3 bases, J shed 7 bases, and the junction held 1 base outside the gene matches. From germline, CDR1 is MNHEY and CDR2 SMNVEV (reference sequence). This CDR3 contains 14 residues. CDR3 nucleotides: TGTGCCAGCAGTTTGGGACAGGGGGCTAATGAGCAGTTCTTC. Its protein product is CASSLGQGANEQFF.

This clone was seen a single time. The CDR3 bases are TGCAGCGTTGAGAAGAGGGGGTGGGGACTAGCGGGAGAAGGGGAGACCCAGTACTTC. As protein: CSVEKRGWGLAGEGETQYF. The chain has TRBV29-1 and TRBJ2-5; TRBD2 matches at 14 bases. In germline, CDR1 is SQVTM, CDR2 ANQGSEA. V dropped 3 bases and J dropped 5; count of bases not matched to a gene: 17. CDR3 size: 19 residues.

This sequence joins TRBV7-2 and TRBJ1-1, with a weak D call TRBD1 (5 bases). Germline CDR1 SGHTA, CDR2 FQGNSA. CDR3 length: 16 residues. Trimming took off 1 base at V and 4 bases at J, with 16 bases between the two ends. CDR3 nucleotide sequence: TGTGCCAGCAGCTTAGAAAGGTCGGGGAGGGGCACTGAAGCTTTCTTT. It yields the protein CASSLERSGRGTEAFF.

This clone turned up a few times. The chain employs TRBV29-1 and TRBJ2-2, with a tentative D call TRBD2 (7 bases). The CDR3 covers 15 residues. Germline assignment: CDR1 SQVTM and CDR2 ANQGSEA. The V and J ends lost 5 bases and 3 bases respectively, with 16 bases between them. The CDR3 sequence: CSVRYGGRDTGELFF. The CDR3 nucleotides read TGCAGCGTTCGTTACGGGGGGCGGGACACCGGGGAGCTGTTTTTT.

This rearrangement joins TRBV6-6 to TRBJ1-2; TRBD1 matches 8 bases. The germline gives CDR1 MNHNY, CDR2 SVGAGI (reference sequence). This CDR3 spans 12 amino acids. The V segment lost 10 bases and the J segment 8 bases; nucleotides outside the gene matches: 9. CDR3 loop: CATEDRAEGYTF. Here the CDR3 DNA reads TGTGCCACCGAGGACAGGGCGGAGGGCTACACCTTC.

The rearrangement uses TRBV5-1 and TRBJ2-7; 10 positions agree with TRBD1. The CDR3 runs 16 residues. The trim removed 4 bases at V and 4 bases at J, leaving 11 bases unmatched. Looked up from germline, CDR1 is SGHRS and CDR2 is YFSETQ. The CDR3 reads CASSAESPGQGYEQYF. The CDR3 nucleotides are TGCGCCAGCAGCGCCGAGAGTCCGGGACAGGGGTACGAGCAGTACTTC.

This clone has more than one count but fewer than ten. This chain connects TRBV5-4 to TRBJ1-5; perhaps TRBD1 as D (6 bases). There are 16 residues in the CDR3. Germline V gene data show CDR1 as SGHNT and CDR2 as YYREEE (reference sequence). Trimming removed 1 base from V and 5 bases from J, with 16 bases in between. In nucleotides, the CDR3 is TGTGCCAGCAGCTTGTGGGGTCAGGGGACCCATCAGCCCCAGCATTTT. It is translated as CASSLWGQGTHQPQHF. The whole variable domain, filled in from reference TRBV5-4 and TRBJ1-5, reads ETGVTQSPTHLIKTRGQQVTLRCSSQSGHNTVSWYQQALGQGPQFIFQYYREEENGRGNFPPRFSGLQFPNYSSELNVNALELDDSALYLCASSLWGQGTHQPQHFGDGTRLSIL.

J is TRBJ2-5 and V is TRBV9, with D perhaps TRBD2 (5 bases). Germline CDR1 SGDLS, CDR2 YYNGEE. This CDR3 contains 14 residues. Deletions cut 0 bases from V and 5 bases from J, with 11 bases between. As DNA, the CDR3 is TGTGCCAGCAGCGTAGGCGGGCCTCGGGAGACCCAGTACTTC. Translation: CASSVGGPRETQYF.

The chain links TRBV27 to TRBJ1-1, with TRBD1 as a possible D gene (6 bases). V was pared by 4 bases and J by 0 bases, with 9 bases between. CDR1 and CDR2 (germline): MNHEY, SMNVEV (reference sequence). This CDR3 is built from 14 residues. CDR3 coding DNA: TGTGCCAGCAGTTCCTGGACAGTGAACACTGAAGCTTTCTTT. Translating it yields CASSSWTVNTEAFF.

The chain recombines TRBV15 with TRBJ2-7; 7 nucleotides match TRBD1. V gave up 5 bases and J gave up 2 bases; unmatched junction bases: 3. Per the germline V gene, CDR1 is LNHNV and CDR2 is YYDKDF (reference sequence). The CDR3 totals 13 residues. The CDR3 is CATSGTDTYEQYF. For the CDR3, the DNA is TGTGCCACCAGCGGGACAGACACCTACGAGCAGTACTTC. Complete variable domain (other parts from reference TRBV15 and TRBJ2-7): DAMVIQNPRYQVTQFGKPVTLSCSQTLNHNVMYWYQQKSSQAPKLLFHYYDKDFNNEADTPDNFQSRRPNTSFCFLDIRSPGLGDTAMYLCATSGTDTYEQYFGPGTRLTVT.

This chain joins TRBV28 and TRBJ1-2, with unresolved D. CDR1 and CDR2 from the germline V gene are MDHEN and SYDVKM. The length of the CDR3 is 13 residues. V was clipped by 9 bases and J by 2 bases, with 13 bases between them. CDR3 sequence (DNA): TGTGCCAGTGCCTCCGGGGAAAACTATGGCTACACCTTC. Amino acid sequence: CASASGENYGYTF.

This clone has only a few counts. CDR3 bases: TGTGCCAGCAGCGTTTCCTCGGGAGGGCCTTACTACGAGCAGTACTTC. Protein product: CASSVSSGGPYYEQYF. The chain employs TRBV9 and TRBJ2-7; 8 bases map to TRBD2. The V and J ends lost 2 bases and 3 bases, in that order; junction bases with no gene match: 10. This CDR3 is 16 amino acids long. From germline, CDR1 is SGDLS and CDR2 YYNGEE.

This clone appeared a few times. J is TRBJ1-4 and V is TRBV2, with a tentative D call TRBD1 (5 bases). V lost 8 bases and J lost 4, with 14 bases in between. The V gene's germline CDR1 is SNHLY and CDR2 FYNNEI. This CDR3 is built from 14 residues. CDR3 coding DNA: TGTGCCAGCCGTCAAAGGGGCCGTAATGAAAAACTGTTTTTT. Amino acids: CASRQRGRNEKLFF.

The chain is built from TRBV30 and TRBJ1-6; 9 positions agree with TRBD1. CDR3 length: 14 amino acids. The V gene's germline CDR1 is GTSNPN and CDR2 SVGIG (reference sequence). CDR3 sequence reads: CAAGTGYRNSPLHF. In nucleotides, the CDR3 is TGTGCTGCCGGGACAGGGTATCGGAATTCACCCCTCCACTTT.